This record covers a single TCR beta chain. The participants were between about 18 and 90 years old and came from about two dozen US areas. Authors' data handling: Amplification of reference gene primers provided the estimated nucleated cell counts. Profiled with immunoSEQ multiplex PCR; TCRdb holds only in-frame clones, not every one. The V and J calls and clone size come from that table; D and trimming were worked out from the DNA. Counted here are 200,000 to 250,000 clones, roughly 88% occurring once; the ten biggest clones make up approximately 14%. This sample was taken from a study of blood T cell repertoires in COVID-19. On the study more broadly: Spain, Italy and the United States supplied samples that represented acute and convalescent COVID-19. PBMCs, B-cell-depleted T cells, or T cells provided the cDNA or gDNA that made up the material.

Between the trimmed V and J ends, which lost 5 bases and 10 bases, there was a span of 18 bases. Germline V CDR1 and CDR2: LNHDA, SQIVND (reference sequence). This CDR3 comprises 14 residues. This rearrangement joins TRBV19 to TRBJ2-1, with TRBD2 as a possible D gene (7 bases). The sequence derives from a woman between 50 and 59 years old with acute COVID-19. Sequenced sample: PBMCs or T cells enriched from blood (not recorded which). CDR3 sequence reads: CASSVRGGSGEQFF. The CDR3 region has the DNA TGTGCCAGTAGTGTCAGGGGAGGGTCAGGCGAGCAGTTCTTC.